This T cell receptor beta chain was sequenced in a study of CD8 T cells in ankylosing spondylitis. Study outcomes and limitations: Blood from ankylosing spondylitis patients appeared to carry a characteristic roughly 8-variant TCR beta motif.

TCRdb passed the 5' RACE reads through MiXCR, listing each CDR3 protein once. The repertoire holds 200,000 to 250,000 distinct CDR3 sequences, more than 5.5% seen once, with over 12% in the top ten. V lost 2 bases to trimming and J lost 4 bases, with 10 bases between them. Looked up from germline, CDR1 is MNHEY and CDR2 is SVGEGT. The CDR3 consists of 14 residues. This clonotype was seen repeatedly, ten times or more. Its target is not known. The material sequenced was blood, either unsorted or a sorted T cell fraction (not recorded which). The chain is built from TRBV6-2 or TRBV6-3 and TRBJ2-3; a possible D gene is TRBD2 (6 bases). The TCR sequence derives from a male donor with ankylosing spondylitis. Here the CDR3 reads CASSYQREPDTQYF. The CDR3 nucleotides read TGTGCCAGCAGTTACCAACGGGAGCCAGATACGCAGTATTTT.